These 21 T cell receptor beta chains were all obtained from the same sample, sequenced in a study of blood T cells in healthy people across ages. A second PCR of roughly 7 to 11 cycles used a sample-barcoded 5' primer and a J-beta primer mix. From the 5' RACE reads, TCRdb called clonotypes with MiXCR, one entry per CDR3 protein. This table holds some 900,000 distinct CDR3 sequences, around 49% found once. What was sequenced was blood. The receptors were gathered from a young man in good health.

This clonotype occurred many times. This chain connects TRBV10-3 to TRBJ2-3; either TRBD1 or TRBD2 may fit D (5 bases each). The CDR3 totals 12 residues. The V end was cut by 11 bases, the J end by 6 bases, with 15 bases between. Germline CDR1 and CDR2: ENHRY and SYGVKD. In nucleotides, the CDR3 is TGTGCCCACGGGACGAATTCGGATACGCAGTATTTT. Protein: CAHGTNSDTQYF.

The V gene is TRBV2, the J gene TRBJ2-1; unclear D gene. Trimming took off 3 bases at V and 9 bases at J, with 6 bases between the two ends. The CDR3 length is 11 residues. CDR1 is SNHLY, CDR2 FYNNEI, per germline. Here the CDR3 reads CASSDGGEQFF. The CDR3 bases are TGTGCCAGCAGTGACGGCGGTGAGCAGTTCTTC. Looking up the rest from reference TRBV2 and TRBJ2-1 gives the full variable domain: EPEVTQTPSHQVTQMGQEVILRCVPISNHLYFYWYRQILGQKVEFLVSFYNNEISEKSEIFDDQFSVERPDGSNFTLKIRSTKLEDSAMYFCASSDGGEQFFGPGTRLTVL.

As concerns this clonotype: This likely came from a read error, as a far larger clone is one base away. This sequence joins TRBV7-2 and TRBJ2-1, with unresolved D. V was pared by 7 bases and J by 2 bases, with 3 bases between. The CDR3 is made up of 11 amino acids. Germline V gene lookup returns CDR1 SGHTA and CDR2 FQGNSA. The CDR3 sequence is CASNAYNEQFF. CDR3 coding DNA: TGTGCCAGCAACGCCTACAATGAGCAGTTCTTC.

The V gene is TRBV29-1, the J gene TRBJ1-2; possibly TRBD1 for D (5 bases). CDR3 length: 12 residues. V was clipped by 7 bases and J by 4 bases, with 13 bases between them. Per the germline V gene, CDR1 is SQVTM and CDR2 is ANQGSEA. The CDR3 protein is CSARQPPYGYTF. CDR3 sequence (DNA): TGCAGCGCCAGACAGCCACCCTATGGCTACACCTTC.

This chain joins TRBV15 and TRBJ2-1, with 14 bases that match TRBD2. With 5 bases clipped from V and 0 bases from J, the junction kept 0 bases outside the gene matches. Germline V CDR1 and CDR2: LNHNV, YYDKDF (reference sequence). CDR3 length: 16 residues. The CDR3 bases are TGTGCCACCAGCGGGACTAGCGGGAGCTCCTACAATGAGCAGTTCTTC. Encoded protein: CATSGTSGSSYNEQFF.

The gene calls are TRBV3-1 and TRBJ2-1; possibly TRBD2 for D (5 bases). This CDR3 has 14 residues. CDR1 is LGHDT, CDR2 YNNKEL, per germline (reference sequence). Trimming took off 6 bases at V and 6 bases at J, with 15 bases between the two ends. The CDR3, as DNA: TGTGCCAGCAGAGAAGCCGGGGAAGTCAATGAGCAGTTCTTC. Encoded protein: CASREAGEVNEQFF.

This rearrangement joins TRBV24-1 to TRBJ2-2; 8 bases are a match to TRBD1. The germline gives CDR1 KGHDR, CDR2 SFDVKD. There are 14 residues in the CDR3. J lost 7 bases, V lost 9 bases, and 9 bases had no gene match. CDR3 bases: TGTGCCACCTCTCTGGCAGGGGGCGTCGGGGAGCTGTTTTTT. It encodes CATSLAGGVGELFF.

The V gene is TRBV20-1, the J gene TRBJ2-3; 8 positions agree with TRBD2. After removal of 3 bases from V and 2 bases from J, the junction contained 4 bases not matched to a gene. This CDR3 contains 14 residues. Germline V gene sequence: CDR1 DFQATT, CDR2 SNEGSKA (reference sequence). The CDR3 coding sequence is TGCAGTGCTAGTCCGGGGGGGATCACAGATACGCAGTATTTT. Amino acid sequence: CSASPGGITDTQYF.

This chain links TRBV5-6 with TRBJ2-1, with D unclear. The CDR3 loop spans 12 amino acids. Germline loops: CDR1 SGHDT, CDR2 YYEEEE. The V end was cut by 2 bases, the J end by 12 bases, with 12 bases between. The DNA for the CDR3 is TGTGCCAGCAGCTTTGGTATCGAAGGGCAGTTCTTC. As protein: CASSFGIEGQFF. The whole variable domain, filled in from reference TRBV5-6 and TRBJ2-1, reads DAGVTQSPTHLIKTRGQQVTLRCSPKSGHDTVSWYQQALGQGPQFIFQYYEEEERQRGNFPDRFSGHQFPNYSSELNVNALLLGDSALYLCASSFGIEGQFFGPGTRLTVL.

This clonotype was counted between two and nine times. This chain joins TRBV11-2 and TRBJ2-1, with 12 bases identical to TRBD2. The CDR3 runs 15 residues. CDR1 and CDR2 from the germline V gene are SGHAT and FQNNGV. The V and J ends lost 0 bases and 9 bases, in that order; junction bases with no gene match: 3. The CDR3, as DNA: TGTGCCAGCAGCTTAGAACTAGCGGGGGGCGGTGAGCAGTTCTTC. This sequence encodes CASSLELAGGGEQFF.

The V call is TRBV27, the J call TRBJ2-3, with 10 bases lining up with TRBD1. The germline gives CDR1 MNHEY, CDR2 SMNVEV (reference sequence). This CDR3 contains 15 residues. V lost 9 bases and J lost 5; bases outside the gene matches: 11. The CDR3: CARRRQGALGDTQYF. CDR3 coding DNA: TGTGCCAGGCGGAGACAGGGGGCTTTGGGAGATACGCAGTATTTT.

This chain joins TRBV7-9 and TRBJ1-2; D gene ambiguous. The CDR3 extends over 14 amino acids. The germline V and J ends were trimmed by 1 base and 7 bases, with 13 bases remaining between them. Looked up from germline, CDR1 is SEHNR and CDR2 is FQNEAQ (reference sequence). The CDR3 sequence is CASSLEMSQGGYTF. The CDR3 DNA sequence: TGTGCCAGCAGCTTAGAAATGTCCCAAGGTGGCTACACCTTC.

This clonotype was detected only a few times. The rearrangement joins TRBV24-1 to TRBJ2-1; the D is unclear. Trimming stripped 4 bases from V and 4 bases from J, with 13 bases between. CDR1 and CDR2 from the germline V gene are KGHDR and SFDVKD. The CDR3 spans 15 residues. CDR3 loop: CATSDLLGSYNEQFF. The CDR3 DNA reads as TGTGCCACCAGTGACTTACTGGGCTCATACAATGAGCAGTTCTTC.

This clonotype has a single count. The chain uses TRBV7-9 and TRBJ1-3, with D possibly TRBD1 on 6 matching bases. Trimming took off 4 bases at V and 4 bases at J, with 11 bases between the two ends. This CDR3 has 14 amino acids. The V gene's germline CDR1 is SEHNR and CDR2 FQNEAQ (reference sequence). The CDR3 DNA is TGTGCCAGCAGCTCCCGGGACACCGGAAACACCATATATTTT. The encoded protein is CASSSRDTGNTIYF.

In this sample, this clonotype turned up once. The V and J genes are TRBV6-5 and TRBJ2-1, with D perhaps matching TRBD1 (7 bases). The length of the CDR3 is 16 residues. Trimming removed 6 bases at V and 9 bases at J, with 24 bases between. The germline V gene has CDR1 MNHEY and CDR2 SVGAGI. The CDR3 DNA sequence: TGTGCCAGCAGCCAGGGGGGCGCCCCTCTTTTTTCTGAGCAGTTCTTC. It translates to CASSQGGAPLFSEQFF.

This sequence joins TRBV12-3 or TRBV12-4 and TRBJ1-2; maybe TRBD1 (5 bases). V gave up 0 bases and J gave up 2 bases, with 10 bases separating them. This CDR3 contains 15 residues. The CDR3 bases are TGTGCCAGCAGTTTAGCGCCGGGGGGGAACTATGGCTACACCTTC. This sequence encodes CASSLAPGGNYGYTF.

In its sample, this clonotype was seen a few times. The chain couples TRBV2 to TRBJ2-1; 8 positions match TRBD1. Germline lookup yields CDR1 SNHLY and CDR2 FYNNEI. The length of the CDR3 is 16 residues. The V gene end was trimmed by 8 bases and the J gene end by 0 bases; junction bases not matched to a gene: 9. The CDR3 DNA follows: TGTGCCAGCCCGGACAGGGCGGGGCACTCCTACAATGAGCAGTTCTTC. Its protein product is CASPDRAGHSYNEQFF.

A word on this clonotype: The germline gene is not matched at one end of the junction; a read error may be the cause. The CDR3 DNA is TGTGCCGGCAGTACTAGGGGGGGATCCTACGAGCAGTACTTC. It yields the protein CAGSTRGGSYEQYF. This chain joins TRBV7-2 and TRBJ2-7, with D perhaps matching TRBD2 (7 bases). CDR1 is SGHTA and CDR2 is FQGNSA in the germline V gene. The CDR3 consists of 14 residues.

The genes are TRBV5-1 and TRBJ2-2, with D unclear. Germline lookup yields CDR1 SGHRS and CDR2 YFSETQ. Trimming took off 4 bases at V and 7 bases at J, with 5 bases between the two ends. CDR3 length: 11 residues. The DNA for the CDR3 is TGCGCCAGCAGCCCAGGCGGGGAGCTGTTTTTT. Translated: CASSPGGELFF.

J is TRBJ1-4 and V is TRBV6-2 or TRBV6-3, with 7 bases that match TRBD1. CDR1 MNHEY and CDR2 SVGEGT come from the germline V gene. V trimming: 6 bases; J trimming: 7 bases; junction bases outside the gene matches: 11. CDR3 size: 15 residues. The CDR3 nucleotides read TGTGCCAGCAGCGACCCGACAGGGAGTGGTGAAAAACTGTTTTTT. Encoded protein: CASSDPTGSGEKLFF.

This chain connects TRBV28 to TRBJ1-3; a weak D match, TRBD1 (5 bases). Germline CDR1 MDHEN, CDR2 SYDVKM. Trimming shortened V by 7 bases and J by 4 bases, and 14 bases separated the two germline ends. This CDR3 region has 14 residues. Here the CDR3 reads CASTSGGVGNTIYF. For the CDR3, the DNA is TGTGCCAGCACCTCTGGAGGGGTCGGAAACACCATATATTTT.